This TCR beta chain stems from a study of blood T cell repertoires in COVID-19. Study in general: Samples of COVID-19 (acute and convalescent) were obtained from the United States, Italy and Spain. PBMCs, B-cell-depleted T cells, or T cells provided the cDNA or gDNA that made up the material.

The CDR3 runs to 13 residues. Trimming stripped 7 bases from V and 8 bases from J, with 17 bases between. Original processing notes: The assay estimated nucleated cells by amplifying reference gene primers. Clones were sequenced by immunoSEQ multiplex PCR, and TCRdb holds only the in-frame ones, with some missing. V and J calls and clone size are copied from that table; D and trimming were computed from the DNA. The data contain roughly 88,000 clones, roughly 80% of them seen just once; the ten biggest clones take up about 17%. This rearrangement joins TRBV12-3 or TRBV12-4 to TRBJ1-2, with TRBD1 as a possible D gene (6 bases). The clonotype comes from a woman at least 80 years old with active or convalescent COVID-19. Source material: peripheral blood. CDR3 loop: CASKNNRERGYTF. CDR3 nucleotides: TGTGCCAGCAAGAATAACAGGGAACGGGGCTACACCTTC.